The next 23 T cell receptor beta chains were all read from a single sample in a study of OX40 agonist ivuxolimab in advanced cancers. This table comes from immunoSEQ multiplex PCR, and its TCRdb copy is limited to in-frame clones, with some not included. The repertoire holds tens of thousands of clones, 70% to 90% seen once, with about 2% in the top ten. The sample consisted of CD4+ or CD8+ T cells sorted from blood, taken in a trial of the OX40 agonist ivuxolimab. These receptor sequences come from an adult with an advanced solid tumor such as melanoma, head and neck, liver or kidney cancer.

CDR3 in DNA: TGCAGCGTTGACCCCGGGACAGGGTCGGAGACCCAGTACTTC. This translates into CSVDPGTGSETQYF. The gene calls are TRBV29-1 and TRBJ2-5; 9 nucleotides match TRBD1. CDR1 SQVTM and CDR2 ANQGSEA come from the germline V gene. This CDR3 contains 14 residues. The trim removed 3 bases at V and 5 bases at J, leaving 7 bases unmatched.

The chain employs TRBV7-3 and TRBJ2-1, with D perhaps TRBD1 or TRBD2 (7 bases each). Trimming cost V 2 bases and J 2 bases, with 10 bases left between them. CDR1 is SGHTA, CDR2 FQGTGA, per germline. The CDR3 is made up of 15 amino acids. CDR3 amino acids: CASSLQGGPYNEQFF. Here the CDR3 DNA reads TGTGCCAGCAGCTTACAGGGGGGGCCCTACAATGAGCAGTTCTTC. The full variable domain, completed using reference TRBV7-3 and TRBJ2-1, is GAGVSQTPSNKVTEKGKYVELRCDPISGHTALYWYRQSLGQGPEFLIYFQGTGAADDSGLPNDRFFAVRPEGSVSTLKIQRTERGDSAVYLCASSLQGGPYNEQFFGPGTRLTVL.

CDR3 in DNA: TGTGCCAGCAGCTCGACAGGTTACGAGCAGTACTTC. This encodes CASSSTGYEQYF. The rearrangement links TRBV7-2 to TRBJ2-7; weak D call: TRBD1 (6 bases). Germline V gene data show CDR1 as SGHTA and CDR2 as FQGNSA. Trimming cost V 4 bases and J 4 bases, with 8 bases left between them. The CDR3 totals 12 residues.

V usage is TRBV6-5 and J usage is TRBJ2-2; D possibly corresponds to TRBD1 (6 bases). V lost 6 bases and J lost 4, with 12 bases in between. Germline lookup yields CDR1 MNHEY and CDR2 SVGAGI. The length of the CDR3 is 14 residues. The CDR3 region is CASSRGHLTGELFF. The CDR3, as DNA: TGTGCCAGCAGCCGGGGACATCTCACCGGGGAGCTGTTTTTT.

The chain carries TRBV6-1 and TRBJ2-5; 9 bases are a match to TRBD1. The junction had 7 bases not matched to a gene; V was cut back by 6 bases and J by 8 bases. The CDR3 is 13 amino acids. Germline CDR1 MNHNS, CDR2 SASEGT. CDR3 in DNA: TGTGCCAGCAGAGGGACAGGGCAACGTACCCAGTACTTC. Translating it yields CASRGTGQRTQYF.

The rearrangement links TRBV6-1 to TRBJ1-5, with 7 bases that match TRBD1. V dropped 4 bases and J dropped 1; count of bases not matched to a gene: 7. This CDR3 is 16 amino acids long. Germline V gene lookup returns CDR1 MNHNS and CDR2 SASEGT. The CDR3 DNA reads TGTGCCAGCAGTGCGGGGACAGTACGAAGCAATCAGCCCCAGCATTTT. Its translation: CASSAGTVRSNQPQHF.

The chain couples TRBV5-6 to TRBJ2-3, with D perhaps TRBD2 (5 bases). The germline CDR1 and CDR2 sequences are SGHDT and YYEEEE. V shed 0 bases and J shed 0 bases, with 11 bases lying between them. The CDR3 is 16 residues long. The DNA of the CDR3 is TGTGCCAGCAGCTTGGGCCAGCGGATGAGCACAGATACGCAGTATTTT. Translated, it gives CASSLGQRMSTDTQYF.

J is TRBJ2-3 and V is TRBV4-3; D gene unclear. CDR1 is LGHNA, CDR2 YSLEER, per germline. V lost 0 bases to trimming and J lost 4 bases, with 11 bases between them. The CDR3 length is 15 residues. CDR3 amino acids: CASSQEAQSPDTQYF. CDR3 DNA: TGCGCCAGCAGCCAAGAAGCACAATCCCCAGATACGCAGTATTTT.

The chain is built from TRBV7-3 and TRBJ1-2; D possibly corresponds to TRBD1 (5 bases). Trimming pared 5 bases from V and 4 bases from J, leaving 14 bases between. CDR1 is SGHTA and CDR2 is FQGTGA in the germline V gene. CDR3 size: 14 residues. The CDR3 region is CASSLNRDSYGYTF. For the CDR3, the DNA is TGTGCCAGCAGCCTTAATAGGGACTCCTATGGCTACACCTTC.

This clone has only one observation. The V and J genes are TRBV5-6 and TRBJ2-7; weak D call: TRBD1 (6 bases). V lost 1 base, J lost 2 bases, and 16 bases lay in between. The germline gives CDR1 SGHDT, CDR2 YYEEEE. This CDR3 is 16 amino acids long. The CDR3 bases are TGTGCCAGCAGCTTGTGGGGGCCGGCGGGTACCTACGAGCAGTACTTC. Translating gives CASSLWGPAGTYEQYF.

This clone occurred a few times. This chain uses TRBV5-4 with TRBJ2-3; D might be TRBD2 (5 bases). V was cut by 4 bases and J by 3 bases, with 18 bases left in between. The CDR3 consists of 16 residues. The germline V gene encodes CDR1 SGHNT and CDR2 YYREEE (reference sequence). CDR3 amino acids: CASSPSGSGPTDTQYF. CDR3 nucleotide sequence: TGTGCCAGCAGCCCCTCTGGGAGTGGTCCGACAGATACGCAGTATTTT.

The genes are TRBV5-1 and TRBJ2-3, with 7 bases identical to TRBD2. The CDR3 length is 16 residues. V shed 1 base, J shed 3 bases, and the junction held 8 bases outside the gene matches. The germline CDR1 and CDR2 sequences are SGHRS and YFSETQ. The CDR3 region is CASSLFAGDGTDTQYF. The CDR3 DNA is TGCGCCAGCAGCTTGTTCGCGGGGGATGGGACAGATACGCAGTATTTT.

This chain joins TRBV5-1 and TRBJ1-1; TRBD1 aligns across 8 bases. Germline lookup yields CDR1 SGHRS and CDR2 YFSETQ. The V and J ends lost 3 bases and 4 bases, in that order; junction bases with no gene match: 5. CDR3 size: 14 residues. DNA for the CDR3: TGCGCCAGCAGCTCTAGGACAGGGAGCACTGAAGCTTTCTTT. Translating it yields CASSSRTGSTEAFF.

The chain is built from TRBV2 and TRBJ1-2; perhaps TRBD1 as D (5 bases). This CDR3 spans 13 amino acids. The V end was cut by 1 base, the J end by 7 bases, with 10 bases between. Germline CDR1 SNHLY, CDR2 FYNNEI. CDR3 region: CASSEVGQGGYTF. The DNA of the CDR3 is TGTGCCAGCAGTGAAGTTGGGCAGGGTGGCTACACCTTC.

The chain uses TRBV18 and TRBJ2-3, with TRBD1 as a possible D gene (6 bases). With 3 bases removed from V and 2 bases from J, the gap between germline ends came to 12 bases. The CDR3 consists of 15 residues. Germline loops: CDR1 KGHSH, CDR2 LQKENI. The chain's CDR3 is CASSPTGMVTDTQYF. In nucleotides, the CDR3 is TGTGCCAGCTCACCTACAGGGATGGTCACAGATACGCAGTATTTT. Full variable domain (missing parts from reference TRBV18 and TRBJ2-3): NAGVMQNPRHLVRRRGQEARLRCSPMKGHSHVYWYRQLPEEGLKFMVYLQKENIIDESGMPKERFSAEFPKEGPSILRIQQVVRGDSAAYFCASSPTGMVTDTQYFGPGTRLTVL.

The chain couples TRBV9 to TRBJ2-3, with D possibly matching TRBD2 (6 bases). CDR1 is SGDLS, CDR2 YYNGEE, per germline. V lost 0 bases to trimming and J lost 0 bases, with 11 bases between them. This CDR3 has 16 residues. CDR3 in DNA: TGTGCCAGCAGCGTAGGCCCCGGAGGGAGCACAGATACGCAGTATTTT. Its protein product is CASSVGPGGSTDTQYF.

V and J are TRBV30 and TRBJ2-2; tentative D call: TRBD2 (5 bases). The ends were cut back, 0 bases at V and 2 bases at J, with 19 bases in the middle. The CDR3 consists of 18 residues. Germline loops: CDR1 GTSNPN, CDR2 SVGIG (reference sequence). The CDR3 region is CAWSVRWLAIQNTGELFF. In DNA, the CDR3 is TGTGCCTGGAGTGTTCGGTGGCTAGCAATACAAAACACCGGGGAGCTGTTTTTT.

The V and J genes are TRBV4-2 and TRBJ2-3, with D tentatively TRBD2 (7 bases). The CDR3 runs to 16 residues. Germline CDR1 is LGHNA and CDR2 is YNFKEQ. V was clipped by 1 base and J by 3 bases, with 14 bases between them. The CDR3 loop is CASSQGGGGGTDTQYF. CDR3 DNA: TGTGCCAGCAGCCAAGGGGGCGGGGGCGGTACAGATACGCAGTATTTT.

The V gene is TRBV18, the J gene TRBJ1-2, with 7 bases identical to TRBD1. Germline V CDR1 and CDR2: KGHSH, LQKENI. The trim removed 4 bases at V and 9 bases at J, leaving 8 bases unmatched. CDR3 size: 13 residues. CDR3 protein: CASSLGTASSYTF. CDR3 DNA sequence: TGTGCCAGCTCACTGGGGACAGCCTCAAGCTACACCTTC.

The J gene is TRBJ2-7, the V gene TRBV11-1; 9 nucleotides line up with TRBD1. The CDR3 covers 14 residues. Trimming removed 5 bases from V and 5 bases from J; junction bases left unmatched: 7. From germline, CDR1 is SGHAT and CDR2 FQDESV (reference sequence). The CDR3: CASSTGTGSNEQYF. Written as DNA, the CDR3 is TGTGCCAGCAGCACCGGGACAGGGTCTAACGAGCAGTACTTC.

The chain combines TRBV7-3 with TRBJ2-5; 13 nucleotides align to TRBD2. V dropped 5 bases and J dropped 5; count of bases not matched to a gene: 5. The CDR3 loop spans 15 amino acids. The V gene's germline CDR1 is SGHTA and CDR2 FQGTGA. The CDR3 DNA sequence: TGTGCCAGCAGCACTAGCGGGGGGGCACGGGAGACCCAGTACTTC. Residues: CASSTSGGARETQYF.

This sequence joins TRBV4-3 and TRBJ1-4; 7 bases are shared with TRBD1. The CDR3 has 15 residues. Germline CDR1 LGHNA, CDR2 YSLEER. The trim removed 3 bases at V and 3 bases at J, leaving 4 bases unmatched. The CDR3 bases are TGCGCCAGCAGCCAGGAACAGGGGTCTAATGAAAAACTGTTTTTT. Its protein is CASSQEQGSNEKLFF.

This CDR3 reads CAISEDPLQSQHF. CDR3 bases: TGTGCCATCAGTGAGGATCCGCTCCAGTCCCAGCATTTT. This sequence joins TRBV10-3 and TRBJ1-5; D is ambiguous. Trimming removed 2 bases at V and 11 bases at J, with 13 bases between. CDR3 length: 13 amino acids. Germline-derived CDR1 and CDR2 are ENHRY and SYGVKD.